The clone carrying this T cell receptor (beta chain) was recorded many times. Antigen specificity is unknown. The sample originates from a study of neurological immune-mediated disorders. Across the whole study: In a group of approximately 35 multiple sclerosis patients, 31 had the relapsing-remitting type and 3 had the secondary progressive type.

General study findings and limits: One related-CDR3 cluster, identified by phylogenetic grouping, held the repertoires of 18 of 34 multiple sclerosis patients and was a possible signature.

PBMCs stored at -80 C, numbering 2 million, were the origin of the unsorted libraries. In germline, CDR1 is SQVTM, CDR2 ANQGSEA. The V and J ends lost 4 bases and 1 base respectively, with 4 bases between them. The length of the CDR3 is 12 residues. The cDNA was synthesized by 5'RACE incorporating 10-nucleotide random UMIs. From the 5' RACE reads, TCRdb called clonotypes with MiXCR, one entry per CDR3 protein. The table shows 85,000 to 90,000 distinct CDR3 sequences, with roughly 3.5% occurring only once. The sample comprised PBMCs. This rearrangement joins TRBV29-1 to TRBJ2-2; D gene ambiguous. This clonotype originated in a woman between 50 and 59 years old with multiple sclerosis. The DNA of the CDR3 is TGCAGCGTTGTCGTGAACACCGGGGAGCTGTTTTTT. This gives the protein CSVVVNTGELFF.